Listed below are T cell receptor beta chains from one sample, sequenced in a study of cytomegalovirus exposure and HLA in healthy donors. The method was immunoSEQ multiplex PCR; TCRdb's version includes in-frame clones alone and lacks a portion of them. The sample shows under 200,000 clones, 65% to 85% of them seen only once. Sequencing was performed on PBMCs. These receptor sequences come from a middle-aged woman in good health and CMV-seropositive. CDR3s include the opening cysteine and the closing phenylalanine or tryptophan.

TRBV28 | CATQRNVNTEAFF
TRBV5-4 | CATSQTGKGNTEAFF
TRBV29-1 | CSVEGTGYTEAFF
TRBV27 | CASSLSPGEIYEQYF
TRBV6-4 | CASTSRGALETYEQYF
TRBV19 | CASNHRGTGDYGYTF
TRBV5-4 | CASSLGGGRGDWTEAFF
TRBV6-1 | CASREGQGASEQYF
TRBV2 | CASRDRVSYEQYF
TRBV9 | CASSNSFEGSYEQYF
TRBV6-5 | CASSQNRGQGWGYTF
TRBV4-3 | CASRSTGGSEAFF
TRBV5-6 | CASSFPTSGETQYF
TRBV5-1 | CASSLVPGVSYNEQFF
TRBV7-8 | CASSPEGQGGYEQYF
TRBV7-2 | CASSLSSSGELFF
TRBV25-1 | CASSELGTRETQYF
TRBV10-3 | CAISELADSNQPQHF
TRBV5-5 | CASSLVGEGNYGYTF
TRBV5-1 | CASSLETGQETQYF
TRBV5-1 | CASSPLGGDTEAFF
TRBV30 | CAWSVWQGVNVSPLHF
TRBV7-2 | CASSSTRGAGELFF
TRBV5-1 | CASHLAGGQETQYF
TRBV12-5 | CASGLRGDLYGYTF
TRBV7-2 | CASSLMGAPTTEQFF
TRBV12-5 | CASGPGGGVEAFF
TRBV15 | CATSRDRDEPQHF
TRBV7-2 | CASSLKPWGLGSNQPQHF
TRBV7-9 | CASSPGSSGNNEQFF
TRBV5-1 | CASSLGGQGVGGYTF
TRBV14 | CASSQLFSYEQYF
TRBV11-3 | CASSLEAVNEQFF